The text below deals with one T cell receptor (beta chain). This specimen comes from a study of technical replicates of blood from a few donors. The CDR3 length is 15 residues. Germline V lookup: CDR1 LNHDA, CDR2 SQIVND (reference sequence). J was trimmed by 0 bases and V by 10 bases; bases with no gene match: 8. Only in-frame clones appear in the TCRdb table, and some are missing; sequencing was by immunoSEQ multiplex PCR. The sample shows some 76,000 clones, 94% of them seen only once. The clonotype originates from a human donor in good health. What was sequenced was T cells isolated from PBMCs. This chain connects TRBV19 to TRBJ1-5; TRBD1 matches 8 bases. CDR3 nucleotide sequence: TGTGCCACCTTGACAGGGGAGGGTAGCAATCAGCCCCAGCATTTT. Translation: CATLTGEGSNQPQHF.